This record concerns one T cell receptor (beta chain) sequence. The data were obtained in a study of blood T cell repertoires in COVID-19. At the level of the study: COVID-19 samples collected from the United States, Italy and Spain covered acute and convalescent phases.

This CDR3 contains 15 residues. In germline, CDR1 is SGHTA, CDR2 FQGNSA. With V trimmed by 1 base and J by 8 bases, 5 bases remained unmatched. Per the original data handling: Reference gene primer amplification in the assay estimated nucleated cell counts. Method: immunoSEQ multiplex PCR; TCRdb's copy keeps in-frame clones and lacks some. V and J calls and clone size are copied from that table; D and trimming were computed from the DNA. Of 250,000 to 300,000 clones in the sample, more than 80% were seen once. The material sequenced was peripheral blood. The clonotype comes from a woman in her twenties or thirties with active or convalescent COVID-19. The chain is built from TRBV7-2 and TRBJ1-6; 7 nucleotides agree with TRBD1. The CDR3 protein is CASSLVTGWDSPLHF. In DNA form, the CDR3 reads TGTGCCAGCAGCTTAGTGACAGGGTGGGATTCACCCCTCCACTTT.